The present T cell receptor beta chain was sequenced within a study of identical twins' blood T cells (dated by TCRdb to 2012 to 2015). Study-level background: Approximately 51 million Illumina reads were obtained across some 12 libraries, comprising six alpha-chain and six beta-chain libraries. The study compared TCR alpha and beta chain repertoires of three pairs of monozygous twins using next-generation sequencing to assess genetic influence on repertoire formation.

Libraries were prepared through 5' RACE. Sequenced using an Illumina Genome Analyzer IIx. RNA-based TCR cDNA libraries were prepared by a previously described protocol with several modifications. To prevent cross-contamination, barcodes specific to each sample were added to both ends of every TCR cDNA library during cDNA synthesis and amplification. On the authors' methods: Between about 90,000 and nearly 550,000 clonotypes were identified per individual, and roughly 2.2 to 3.6 million CDR3-containing reads were obtained per library. After reads with improper barcode index combinations were thrown out, a cloneset for each library was built using the MiTCR software. During the assembly of CDR3 clonotypes by MiTCR, low-quality reads were filtered or rescued and PCR and sequencing errors were corrected. Artificial out-of-frame clonotypes were removed by being mapped to in-frame sequences, with one indel in the CDR3 allowed. V and J gene usage similarity between donors was measured as Jensen-Shannon divergence divided by mean entropy. TCRdb reran the public reads through fastp at Q25 and MiXCR, keeping productive beta chains. Every entry covers one CDR3 protein and lists the most common genes and DNA from its rows. The V and J calls shown here were made by TCRdb, not taken from the authors' results. A total of 350,000 to 400,000 distinct CDR3 sequences appear in this sample, roughly 28% of them only once. The top ten clonotypes cover about 6.1% of the sample.

The donors were six healthy women who made up three monozygous twin pairs. All three twin pairs had been reared together and were thought likely to have met the same infectious agents and vaccines. TCR cDNA libraries were prepared from RNA that was isolated from peripheral blood mononuclear cells. CDR1 is given as LNHDA and CDR2 as SQIVND, both from the germline V gene (reference sequence). Spanning cysteine to phenylalanine, the CDR3 consists of 17 amino acids. The read is trimmed to its CDR3 DNA, 51 bases read in frame from base 1. V is pared back by 2 bases and J by 0 bases, with 14 bases lying between the germline termini. Study-wide findings and limitations: How many CDR3 clonotypes two donors shared depended mainly on the product of their cloneset sizes, and the twins did not clearly stray from this trend. Environmental influences could not be excluded as an explanation for twin similarity, since twins were reared together. The study stated that the proposed role of the TCRalpha J segment in MHC recognition during thymic selection needs to be validated by independent studies. V gene usage was reported to be markedly more similar within twin pairs than between unrelated donors, even among non-selected out-of-frame TCRbeta clonotypes. Among the most abundant TCRbeta clonotypes, every donor shared more CDR3 sequences with her own twin than with unrelated donors.

As for this clonotype: It lacks a known antigen. Per-base qualities were not stored, and no clone one base away is much larger.

In this chain, TRBV19 is recombined with TRBJ1-5, and perhaps TRBD1 as D gene, on 5 matching bases. The sequencing sample was made of PBMCs. The sequence was obtained from a woman aged 18 to 55 in good health. The DNA sequence is given as TGTGCCAGTAGTATACCCCAGGGACCCTATAGCAATCAGCCCCAGCATTTT. The translation is CASSIPQGPYSNQPQHF.